Listed below are T cell receptor beta chains from one sample, sequenced in a study of chemoradiotherapy in HPV16-positive cancers. Repertoires were generated with immunoSEQ multiplex PCR, while TCRdb's copy carries only in-frame clones and drops some. The sample includes 30,000 or so clones, 70% to 90% of them seen just once. The specimen was blood, collected from a patient who underwent chemoradiotherapy. The source is a human donor with HPV-associated anogenital cancer. Each CDR3 is given with its conserved first and last residue. D genes are given only for firm matches. Clone size is stated in some rows and not others, as once, few, many or a class when expanded.

cdr3_length j_call v_call d_call clone_size cdr3_nt cdr3_aa
13 TRBJ2-4 TRBV7-3 TRBD1 . TGTGCCAGCAGCTTTGACAGGGAGAACATTCAGTACTTC CASSFDRENIQYF
14 TRBJ1-5 TRBV2 . . TGTGCCAGCACCGGACTTCCTCCAAATCAGCCCCAGCATTTT CASTGLPPNQPQHF
15 TRBJ1-5 TRBV19 . few TGTGCCAGTAGACATGTGGGGTTCGATAATCAGCCCCAGCATTTT CASRHVGFDNQPQHF
19 TRBJ2-1 TRBV7-2 TRBD2 once TGTGCCAGCAGCTTAGCCCGGGTGGGGACTAGCGGGGGGTCGGTTGAGCAGTTCTTC CASSLARVGTSGGSVEQFF
15 TRBJ2-7 TRBV4-3 . . TGCGCCAGCAGCCAGGGTGGGGGCTCTTCCTACGAGCAGTACTTC CASSQGGGSSYEQYF
16 TRBJ2-1 TRBV7-2 . few TGTGCCAGCAGCTTAGAGTCTGCCAGCTCCTACAATGAGCAGTTCTTC CASSLESASSYNEQFF
13 TRBJ1-4 TRBV9 . . TGTGCCAGCAGCGCGGGACGGTCTGAAAAACTGTTTTTT CASSAGRSEKLFF
15 TRBJ1-2 TRBV28 . . TGTGCCAGCAGTGGAACAGGGTACTCTAACTATGGCTACACCTTC CASSGTGYSNYGYTF
17 TRBJ1-4 TRBV5-5 . . TGTGCCAGCAGCTTGGCTGCGGGGGGCGCGGGAAGGGAAAAACTGTTTTTT CASSLAAGGAGREKLFF
18 TRBJ2-7 TRBV19 TRBD1 . TGTGCCAGTAGTATCTCCCCCGTCCGGGACAGCAACCCCTACGAGCAGTACTTC CASSISPVRDSNPYEQYF
17 TRBJ2-3 TRBV9 TRBD2 . TGTGCCAGCAGCCTCCGCGGGACTAGCGGGGCCACAGATACGCAGTATTTT CASSLRGTSGATDTQYF
14 TRBJ1-1 TRBV7-9 . . TGTGCCAGCAGCCAGAATCAGGTGAACACTGAAGCTTTCTTT CASSQNQVNTEAFF
11 TRBJ1-2 TRBV6-5 . . TGTGCCAGCAAGGAGGATCATGGCTACACCTTC CASKEDHGYTF
15 TRBJ1-6 TRBV5-1 . . TGCGCCAGCAGCTTGGGGGGATATGAGGGGTCACCCCTCCACTTT CASSLGGYEGSPLHF
12 TRBJ2-7 TRBV5-1 . . TGCGCCAGCAGCGAGGGGAAATACGAGCAGTACTTC CASSEGKYEQYF
18 TRBJ1-5 TRBV7-9 . . TGTGCCAGCAGCCCCTACGTAGGGGGGGTCGGGGGAAATCAGCCCCAGCATTTT CASSPYVGGVGGNQPQHF
15 TRBJ1-4 TRBV12-5 . . TGTGCTAGTGGTTTCGGGGATCCAACTAATGAAAAACTGTTTTTT CASGFGDPTNEKLFF
14 TRBJ2-1 TRBV7-3 TRBD2 once TGTGCCAGCAGCCCCTCTAGCGGACACAATGAGCAGTTCTTC CASSPSSGHNEQFF
15 TRBJ1-3 TRBV5-8 . once TGTGCCAGCTTCAGCTTGAGGGTCGGGGGAAACACCATATATTTT CASFSLRVGGNTIYF
14 TRBJ2-7 TRBV18 . . TGTGCCAGCTCACTACGGGACAACTCCTACGAGCAGTACTTC CASSLRDNSYEQYF
21 TRBJ2-2 TRBV4-2 TRBD2 . TGTGCCAGCAGCAAAGGACGGGGCCCACTAGCGGGGATCCCGAACACCGGGGAGCTGTTTTTT CASSKGRGPLAGIPNTGELFF
14 TRBJ1-5 TRBV5-4 . . TGTGCCAGCAGCTTGGGGCAGACTAATCAGCCCCAGCATTTT CASSLGQTNQPQHF
16 TRBJ2-3 TRBV7-2 TRBD2 . TGTGCCAGCAGCTCCGGACTAGCGGGAGGGGCGGATACGCAGTATTTT CASSSGLAGGADTQYF
13 TRBJ2-7 TRBV18 . . TGTGCCAGCTCCCGCGACGCGGGTTACGAGCAGTACTTC CASSRDAGYEQYF
16 TRBJ2-1 TRBV13 TRBD2 . TGTGCCAGCAGCTTCGCTAGCGGCCGCTCCTACAATGAGCAGTTCTTC CASSFASGRSYNEQFF
14 TRBJ2-5 TRBV15 . once TGTGCCACCAGCAGCCAGGCCGGCCCGGAGACCCAGTACTTC CATSSQAGPETQYF
14 TRBJ1-5 TRBV7-8 . . TGTGCCAGCAGCTTAGCCACATACAATCAGCCCCAGCATTTT CASSLATYNQPQHF
15 TRBJ1-1 TRBV5-6 . . TGTGCCAGCAGCTTGGTGGGTTACATGAACACTGAAGCTTTCTTT CASSLVGYMNTEAFF
11 TRBJ2-7 TRBV30 . . TGTGCCTGGAGCCACAGGGACGAGCAGTACTTC CAWSHRDEQYF
14 TRBJ2-7 TRBV19 TRBD2 . TGTGCCAGTACCCCAAGCGGGAGCCTCTACGAGCAGTACTTC CASTPSGSLYEQYF
12 TRBJ1-5 TRBV12-2 . few TGTGCTTCAGACAGGATCAATCAGCCCCAGCATTTT CASDRINQPQHF